The present T cell receptor (beta chain) was sequenced within a study of technical replicates of blood from a few donors. V lost 5 bases and J 5 bases, leaving 6 bases between the germline ends. The CDR3 has 12 residues. CDR1 and CDR2 from the germline V gene are MNHEY and SVGAGI. Some clones are missing from TCRdb's copy, which holds only in-frame ones; the method was immunoSEQ multiplex PCR. The sample lists 55,000 to 75,000 clones; about 94% were seen once. This sequence was found in a human donor in good health. This rearrangement joins TRBV6-5 to TRBJ2-2; tentatively, D is TRBD2 (6 bases). Sequenced input: T cells isolated from PBMCs. The CDR3 reads CASSGRTGELFF. The CDR3, as DNA: TGTGCCAGCAGTGGGAGGACCGGGGAGCTGTTTTTT.